What follows are 27 T cell receptor beta chains derived from one specimen sequenced in a study of blood T cell repertoires in COVID-19. Assay used: immunoSEQ multiplex PCR; TCRdb lists only in-frame clones, some missing. Here the sample spans some 44,000 clones, over 70% being singletons. Sequencing was done on a sample of peripheral blood. The receptors here all came from a woman aged 60-75 years with acute or convalescent COVID-19.

The chain recombines TRBV6-5 with TRBJ2-3; a possible D gene is TRBD2 (6 bases). Germline V gene sequence: CDR1 MNHEY, CDR2 SVGAGI. Trimming pared 6 bases from V and 1 base from J, leaving 14 bases between. This CDR3 is 15 amino acids long. For the CDR3, the DNA is TGTGCCAGCAGCTCCCCAGCGGGCCGCACAGATACGCAGTATTTT. This translates into CASSSPAGRTDTQYF.

This chain joins TRBV9 and TRBJ1-2; no firm D call. With 4 bases removed from V and 4 bases from J, the gap between germline ends came to 17 bases. CDR1 and CDR2 (germline): SGDLS, YYNGEE. The CDR3 contains 15 residues. The CDR3 loop is CASSPTGRPSYGYTF. Here the CDR3 DNA reads TGTGCCAGCAGCCCGACGGGGAGGCCATCCTATGGCTACACCTTC.

The CDR3 spells CASSGPGEVRYGYTF. The CDR3 DNA reads TGTGCCAGCAGTGGCCCAGGGGAAGTCCGCTATGGCTACACCTTC. The J gene is TRBJ1-2, the V gene TRBV2; D may be TRBD1 (6 bases). The length of the CDR3 is 15 residues. With 4 bases removed from V and 4 bases from J, the gap between germline ends came to 16 bases. The V gene's germline CDR1 is SNHLY and CDR2 FYNNEI.

The CDR3 region has the DNA TGTGCCAGCAGCCCCCTCGGTGGCTCTGGAAACACCATATATTTT. It codes for CASSPLGGSGNTIYF. The chain has TRBV2 and TRBJ1-3; no firm D call. Trimming took 6 bases from V and 0 from J, leaving 12 bases between them. This CDR3 has 15 amino acids. Germline CDR1 reads SNHLY; CDR2 reads FYNNEI.

The chain links TRBV5-5 to TRBJ1-5; the D gene is possibly TRBD1 (5 bases). CDR1 SGHKS and CDR2 YYEKEE come from the germline V gene (reference sequence). This CDR3 region has 16 residues. Trimming took 4 bases from V and 2 from J, leaving 16 bases between them. DNA for the CDR3: TGTGCCAGCAGCCCTTGGGTGACAGTCGGCAATCAGCCCCAGCATTTT. Translated: CASSPWVTVGNQPQHF.

The CDR3 spells CASSPGLAGAGTAGELFF. In DNA, the CDR3 is TGCGCCAGCAGCCCAGGACTAGCGGGGGCCGGAACAGCCGGGGAGCTGTTTTTT. The chain has TRBV4-3 and TRBJ2-2; 13 nucleotides agree with TRBD2. In germline, CDR1 is LGHNA, CDR2 YSLEER. Trimming took 4 bases from V and 6 from J; bases not matched to a gene: 11. The CDR3 loop spans 18 amino acids.

This rearrangement joins TRBV19 to TRBJ1-2; D is perhaps TRBD1 (6 bases). The germline CDR1 and CDR2 sequences are LNHDA and SQIVND (reference sequence). The CDR3 spans 13 residues. V lost 5 bases and J lost 5, with 12 bases in between. CDR3 DNA: TGTGCCAGTAGTCCCCCACAGGGATATGGCTACACCTTC. It encodes CASSPPQGYGYTF.

V gene TRBV7-2 combines with J gene TRBJ2-5; D ambiguous. Trimming cost V 3 bases and J 2 bases, with 10 bases left between them. The CDR3 has 14 amino acids. The V gene's germline CDR1 is SGHTA and CDR2 FQGNSA. The CDR3 loop is CASSFTGSQETQYF. As DNA, the CDR3 is TGTGCCAGCAGCTTCACCGGGTCACAAGAGACCCAGTACTTC.

This clone was picked up many times. The chain uses TRBV27 and TRBJ1-1, with 11 bases fitting TRBD1. Germline-derived CDR1 and CDR2 are MNHEY and SMNVEV (reference sequence). CDR3 size: 15 residues. J lost 3 bases, V lost 8 bases, and 8 bases had no gene match. Here the CDR3 reads CASFGQGASHTEAFF. CDR3 nucleotides: TGTGCCAGCTTTGGACAGGGGGCGTCGCACACTGAAGCTTTCTTT.

J is TRBJ2-1 and V is TRBV7-9; 12 positions match TRBD2. Germline CDR1 is SEHNR and CDR2 is FQNEAQ (reference sequence). J was trimmed by 6 bases and V by 4 bases; bases with no gene match: 7. CDR3 length equals 16 residues. CDR3 nucleotide sequence: TGTGCCAGCAGCTCAACCCCGGGACTAGCGGGCAATGAGCAGTTCTTC. It encodes CASSSTPGLAGNEQFF.

V and J are TRBV4-1 and TRBJ2-1, with D perhaps matching TRBD2 (6 bases). Trimming removed 1 base from V and 4 bases from J, with 11 bases in between. CDR1 and CDR2 (germline): MGHRA, YSYEKL. CDR3 length: 15 amino acids. The CDR3 protein is CASSQGLSGYNEQFF. The CDR3 DNA sequence: TGCGCCAGCAGCCAAGGCCTTAGCGGTTACAATGAGCAGTTCTTC.

The chain's CDR3 is CASSYGAGKATEAFF. The DNA of the CDR3 is TGTGCCAGCAGTTACGGGGCAGGGAAGGCCACTGAAGCTTTCTTT. V usage is TRBV6-5 and J usage is TRBJ1-1; D possibly corresponds to TRBD1 (5 bases). This CDR3 spans 15 amino acids. Germline V gives CDR1 MNHEY, CDR2 SVGAGI. V gave up 2 bases and J gave up 4 bases, with 14 bases separating them.

The V gene is TRBV7-9, the J gene TRBJ2-7, with 8 bases that match TRBD1. The V gene's germline CDR1 is SEHNR and CDR2 FQNEAQ (reference sequence). The CDR3 is 14 residues long. With V trimmed by 5 bases and J by 6 bases, 9 bases remained unmatched. The CDR3, as DNA: TGTGCCAGCAGCCCGGACAGGGTCTGGCCCGAGCAGTACTTC. Protein product: CASSPDRVWPEQYF.

The chain carries TRBV5-1 and TRBJ2-7; a weak D match, TRBD2 (6 bases). V lost 3 bases, J lost 1 base, and 14 bases lay in between. The CDR3 contains 15 residues. Germline CDR1 SGHRS, CDR2 YFSETQ. CDR3 sequence reads: CASSWGGGPSYEQYF. CDR3 sequence (DNA): TGCGCCAGCAGCTGGGGAGGAGGGCCGTCCTACGAGCAGTACTTC.

The J gene is TRBJ2-7, the V gene TRBV12-2; the table's D call, TRBD2, was not checked against the DNA. TRBV12-2 is deemed a pseudogene. The CDR3 totals 14 residues. The CDR3 loop is CASRLARSSYEQYF. For the CDR3, the DNA is TGTGCAAGTCGCTTAGCGCGGAGCTCCTACGAGCAGTACTTC.

This chain's CDR3 is CASQGHNTGELFF. DNA of the CDR3: TGTGCCTCCCAGGGGCACAACACCGGGGAGCTGTTTTTT. V is TRBV30 and J is TRBJ2-2; D is perhaps TRBD1 (6 bases). V shed 7 bases and J shed 2 bases, with 11 bases lying between them. This CDR3 region has 13 residues. Germline lookup yields CDR1 GTSNPN and CDR2 SVGIG (reference sequence).

This clone was seen a handful of times. The rearrangement links TRBV5-5 to TRBJ1-5; D possibly corresponds to TRBD1 (5 bases). Between the trimmed V and J ends, which lost 4 bases and 7 bases, there was a span of 15 bases. Germline V gene data show CDR1 as SGHKS and CDR2 as YYEKEE (reference sequence). The CDR3 length is 14 residues. The CDR3 DNA reads as TGTGCCAGCAGCCCCCGGCAGGGTGGGCAGCCCCAGCATTTT. This sequence encodes CASSPRQGGQPQHF.

This clone has just one count. The chain links TRBV5-1 to TRBJ2-1; TRBD1 matches 7 bases. The length of the CDR3 is 16 residues. V gave up 4 bases and J gave up 1 base; unmatched junction bases: 8. Germline CDR1 SGHRS, CDR2 YFSETQ. DNA for the CDR3: TGCGCCAGCAGCGCCGAAACACAGGGGTCCTACAATGAGCAGTTCTTC. Translation: CASSAETQGSYNEQFF. The full variable domain, with the rest looked up from reference TRBV5-1 and TRBJ2-1, is KAGVTQTPRYLIKTRGQQVTLSCSPISGHRSVSWYQQTPGQGLQFLFEYFSETQRNKGNFPGRFSGRQFSNSRSEMNVSTLELGDSALYLCASSAETQGSYNEQFFGPGTRLTVL.

V usage is TRBV10-2 and J usage is TRBJ1-3; maybe TRBD1 (5 bases). The CDR3 has 13 amino acids. Germline values: CDR1 WSHSY, CDR2 SAAADI. The CDR3 loop is CAAEGDTGNTIYF. CDR3 nucleotides: TGCGCAGCCGAAGGGGATACTGGAAACACCATATATTTT.

This clone was found a few times. The chain joins TRBV11-2 to TRBJ1-1; D ambiguous. The V gene lost 5 bases and the J gene lost 0 bases, with 4 bases spanning the gap. Per germline, CDR1 SGHAT and CDR2 FQNNGV. The CDR3 has 12 amino acids. The CDR3 DNA follows: TGTGCCAGCAGCCTCTTGAACACTGAAGCTTTCTTT. This translates into CASSLLNTEAFF.

V and J are TRBV29-1 and TRBJ2-7; 10 nucleotides align to TRBD1. Germline values: CDR1 SQVTM, CDR2 ANQGSEA. With 3 bases clipped from V and 0 bases from J, the junction kept 8 bases outside the gene matches. The CDR3 loop spans 16 amino acids. CDR3 amino acids: CSVDGGGQGPSYEQYF. CDR3 nucleotide sequence: TGCAGCGTTGATGGTGGGGGACAGGGGCCCTCCTACGAGCAGTACTTC.

This chain uses TRBV29-1 with TRBJ2-2; 7 bases are shared with TRBD2. V was pared by 8 bases and J by 3 bases, with 3 bases of the junction left unmatched. Germline V gene sequence: CDR1 SQVTM, CDR2 ANQGSEA. The CDR3 length is 12 residues. The chain's CDR3 is CSTAGDTGELFF. Here the CDR3 DNA reads TGCAGCACCGCGGGGGACACCGGGGAGCTGTTTTTT.

The sample holds one count of this clone. CDR3 sequence: CASKQGGSYEQYF. CDR3 DNA: TGTGCCAGCAAACAGGGGGGCTCCTACGAGCAGTACTTC. The chain uses TRBV2 and TRBJ2-7, with TRBD1 matching over 8 bases. The CDR3 spans 13 residues. CDR1 is SNHLY, CDR2 FYNNEI, per germline. J was trimmed by 0 bases and V by 7 bases; bases with no gene match: 2.

The V gene is TRBV5-1, the J gene TRBJ2-7, with D possibly TRBD2 on 6 matching bases. The germline V and J ends were trimmed by 5 bases and 3 bases, with 15 bases remaining between them. CDR1 is SGHRS, CDR2 YFSETQ, per germline. The CDR3 covers 14 residues. The CDR3, as DNA: TGCGCCAGCAGAGAGGAGGGCCCCCACTACGAGCAGTACTTC. It encodes CASREEGPHYEQYF.

This chain uses TRBV6-5 with TRBJ2-4, with 7 bases lining up with TRBD1. V trimming: 6 bases; J trimming: 4 bases; junction bases outside the gene matches: 6. The CDR3 loop spans 14 amino acids. The germline V gene encodes CDR1 MNHEY and CDR2 SVGAGI. CDR3 coding DNA: TGTGCCAGCAGCCGAGACAGGGAGAAAAACATTCAGTACTTC. It codes for CASSRDREKNIQYF.

V usage is TRBV7-9 and J usage is TRBJ2-1; D is unclear. Trimming took off 6 bases at V and 3 bases at J, with 6 bases between the two ends. CDR1 and CDR2 from the germline V gene are SEHNR and FQNEAQ (reference sequence). The CDR3 is 12 amino acids. DNA for the CDR3: TGTGCCAGCAGGGGCCTCTACAATGAGCAGTTCTTC. Amino acid sequence: CASRGLYNEQFF.

The CDR3 sequence: CATSDGRVSETQYF. For the CDR3, the DNA is TGTGCCACCAGTGATGGGAGGGTCTCGGAGACCCAGTACTTC. V gene TRBV24-1 combines with J gene TRBJ2-5; TRBD2 aligns across 7 bases. The CDR3 has 14 amino acids. CDR1 and CDR2 from the germline V gene are KGHDR and SFDVKD. The junction had 5 bases not matched to a gene; V was cut back by 3 bases and J by 5 bases.